One TCR beta chain is described in this entry. These data are taken from a study of blood T cell repertoires in COVID-19. Germline lookup yields CDR1 LGHNA and CDR2 YNFKEQ. The length of the CDR3 is 17 residues. Trimming removed 1 base from V and 2 bases from J; junction bases left unmatched: 10. Some clones are missing from TCRdb's copy, which holds only in-frame ones; the method was immunoSEQ multiplex PCR. The data show approximately 85,000 clones, 85% seen once. Material: peripheral blood. The V call is TRBV4-2, the J call TRBJ2-5; 7 nucleotides match TRBD2. This clonotype was obtained from a woman in her 70s with active or convalescent COVID-19. CDR3 DNA: TGTGCCAGCAGCCAAGGGGATAGCGGGCGCCTTCAAGAGACCCAGTACTTC. This encodes CASSQGDSGRLQETQYF.